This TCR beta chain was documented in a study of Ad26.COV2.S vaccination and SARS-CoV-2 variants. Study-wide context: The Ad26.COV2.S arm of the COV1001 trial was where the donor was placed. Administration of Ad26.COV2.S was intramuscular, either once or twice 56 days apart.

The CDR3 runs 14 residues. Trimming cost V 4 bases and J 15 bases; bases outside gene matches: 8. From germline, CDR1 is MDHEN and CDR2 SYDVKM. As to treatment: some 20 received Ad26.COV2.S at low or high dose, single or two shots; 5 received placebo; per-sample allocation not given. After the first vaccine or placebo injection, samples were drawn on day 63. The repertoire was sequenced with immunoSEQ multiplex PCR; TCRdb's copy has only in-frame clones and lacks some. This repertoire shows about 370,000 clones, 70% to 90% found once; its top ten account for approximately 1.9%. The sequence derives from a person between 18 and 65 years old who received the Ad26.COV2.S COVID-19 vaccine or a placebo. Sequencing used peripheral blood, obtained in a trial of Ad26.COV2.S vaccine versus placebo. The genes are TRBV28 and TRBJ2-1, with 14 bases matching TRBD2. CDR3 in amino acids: CASSSSGLAGVRFF. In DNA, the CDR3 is TGTGCCAGCAGTTCCTCGGGACTAGCGGGAGTTCGGTTCTTC.